This note documents a single T cell receptor (beta chain) sequence. Its antigen remains unidentified. The junction had 5 bases not matched to a gene; V was cut back by 8 bases and J by 4 bases. The length of the CDR3 is 13 residues. Germline V gene lookup returns CDR1 LNHNV and CDR2 YYDKDF (reference sequence). TCRdb keeps only in-frame clones here, not all; method: immunoSEQ multiplex PCR. The repertoire has some 120,000 clones, about 88% of them found once; the top ten carry roughly a tenth. The data stem from a study of T cell responses to AZD1222 COVID-19 vaccine. For the study at large: Second-dose timings of about 4 or about 12 weeks were pooled.

Study outcomes and limitations: Spike-specific TCR breadth and depth were elevated following two AZD1222 doses. Females outnumbered males among donors, who were mostly white British; clonal diversity was possibly underestimated. Spike-wide coverage was observed for vaccine-associated CD4 TCRs, with dominant responses at 160-218 and 743-854.

The sequence was obtained from an adult in good health. Here the sequenced sample was peripheral blood, taken on day 0 of AZD1222 vaccination. V gene TRBV15 combines with J gene TRBJ2-1; TRBD2 agrees at 7 bases. The CDR3 region is CATAGERYNEQFF. The CDR3 DNA sequence: TGTGCCACCGCGGGGGAGAGGTACAATGAGCAGTTCTTC.